The TCR beta chain described here comes from a study of cytomegalovirus exposure and HLA in healthy donors. In the PCR, 60 Vbeta and 13 Jbeta primers were used. The assay was immunoSEQ multiplex PCR, and TCRdb's table has in-frame clones only and misses some. Of fewer than 250,000 clones in the sample, 82% were seen once. Germline lookup yields CDR1 SEHNR and CDR2 FQNEAQ (reference sequence). This CDR3 comprises 16 residues. V shed 1 base, J shed 3 bases, and the junction held 5 bases outside the gene matches. This TCR was recovered from a man aged 40-49 years in good health and CMV-seropositive. The sequencing sample was made of PBMCs. The V call is TRBV7-9, the J call TRBJ2-2; TRBD2 agrees at 7 bases. The DNA of the CDR3 is TGTGCCAGCAGCTTAGGCCAGCGGGGTTACACCGGGGAGCTGTTTTTT. Translation: CASSLGQRGYTGELFF. Drawing the rest from reference TRBV7-9 and TRBJ2-2, the complete variable domain is DTGVSQNPRHKITKRGQNVTFRCDPISEHNRLYWYRQTLGQGPEFLTYFQNEAQLEKSRLLSDRFSAERPKGSFSTLEIQRTEQGDSAMYLCASSLGQRGYTGELFFGEGSRLTVL.